The rows below give T cell receptor beta chains drawn from one sample of a study of post-analysis software for immune sequencing data. TCRdb analysed the PCR reads with MiXCR anew, one entry per CDR3 protein. There are roughly 700,000 distinct CDR3 sequences in the sample; 25% to 30% occur only once, and around 0.56% lies in the top ten. Sequenced input: blood. All receptors derive from a girl between 5 and 17 years old with multiple sclerosis. The CDR3 runs from the conserved cysteine through the conserved F or W. A D gene is named only where the DNA matches it firmly. A row's size may be missing; if present it is once, few, many or a size class.

j_call | v_call | cdr3_length | d_call | clone_size | cdr3_nt | cdr3_aa
TRBJ1-2 | TRBV29-1 | 13 | TRBD1 | few | TGCAGCTCAGACGGGGCAGGGGGCTATGGCTACACCTTC | CSSDGAGGYGYTF
TRBJ1-3 | TRBV12-3/TRBV12-4 | 12 | NA | NA | TGTGCCAGCAGGGGGGACTTAAACACCATATATTTT | CASRGDLNTIYF
TRBJ1-4 | TRBV5-1 | 12 | NA | few | TGCGCCAGCAGCGGGTCCGCTGAAAAACTGTTTTTT | CASSGSAEKLFF
TRBJ2-7 | TRBV20-1 | 13 | TRBD2 | NA | TGCAGTGGAAGAGGACTAGCGGCCGGTGGGCAGTACTTC | CSGRGLAAGGQYF
TRBJ1-6 | TRBV20-1 | 12 | NA | NA | TGCAGTGCCAGCCGGGTGAATTCACCCCTCCACTTT | CSASRVNSPLHF
TRBJ2-1 | TRBV9 | 14 | NA | NA | TGTGCCAGCAGCCCACGCCTTGCAGGGAGCGAGCAGTTCTTC | CASSPRLAGSEQFF
TRBJ2-1 | TRBV4-1 | 17 | NA | few | TGCGCCAGCAGCCTTAAGCTAGCGACGGACTCCTACAATGAGCAGTTCTTC | CASSLKLATDSYNEQFF
TRBJ2-1 | TRBV20-1 | 15 | TRBD2 | NA | TGCAGTGCCACGGGACTAGCGGGGGAGTACAATGAGCAGTTCTTC | CSATGLAGEYNEQFF
TRBJ2-7 | TRBV25-1 | 13 | NA | NA | TGTGCCAGCAGTGAAATCGGTCCCTACGAGCAGTACTTC | CASSEIGPYEQYF
TRBJ2-4 | TRBV7-2 | 15 | TRBD1 | few | TGTGCCAGCAGCTTAGGGACAGGGGGGTGGGACATTCAGTACTTC | CASSLGTGGWDIQYF
TRBJ2-3 | TRBV20-1 | 11 | NA | NA | TGCAGTGCTAGATTTTTAGATACGCAGTATTTT | CSARFLDTQYF
TRBJ2-5 | TRBV9 | 16 | NA | few | TGTGCCAGCAGCCTAGGCGGGACTCCCTCCCAAGAGACCCAGTACTTC | CASSLGGTPSQETQYF
TRBJ1-2 | TRBV5-1 | 16 | NA | NA | TGCGCCAGCAGCTCTGGAGGGAGAGGCTATAGCTATGGCTACACCTTC | CASSSGGRGYSYGYTF
TRBJ2-3 | TRBV7-2 | 15 | TRBD2 | NA | TGTGCCAGCAGCTTGAGTGGGAGGGCGGGAGATACGCAGTATTTT | CASSLSGRAGDTQYF
TRBJ1-4 | TRBV28 | 15 | NA | few | TGTGCCAGCAGTTCCGGGGGAGCAACTAATGAAAAACTGTTTTTT | CASSSGGATNEKLFF
TRBJ1-6 | TRBV20-1 | 13 | NA | NA | TGCAGTGCTCCCAGGGACTATAATTCACCCCTCCACTTT | CSAPRDYNSPLHF
TRBJ2-7 | TRBV20-1 | 15 | TRBD1 | few | TGCAGTGCTAGGGCCCTGAGGGACAGGGGTTTCGAGCAGTACTTC | CSARALRDRGFEQYF
TRBJ2-5 | TRBV11-2 | 13 | NA | many | TGTGCCAGCAGCCGAGGGGATCAAGAGACCCAGTACTTC | CASSRGDQETQYF
TRBJ2-7 | TRBV7-8 | 14 | NA | NA | TGTGCCAGCAGCTTAGCCAGGGTCGGCTACGAGCAGTACTTC | CASSLARVGYEQYF
TRBJ2-1 | TRBV28 | 16 | TRBD2 | NA | TGTGCCAGCAGTACTCCTAGTAGCGGGGGGTACAATGAGCAGTTCTTC | CASSTPSSGGYNEQFF
TRBJ2-3 | TRBV29-1 | 16 | TRBD2 | NA | TGCAGCGTTGAGGGGTGGCGGGAGCGCATCACAGATACGCAGTATTTT | CSVEGWRERITDTQYF
TRBJ1-2 | TRBV6-5 | 14 | NA | few | TGTGCCAGCAGTCGAGAAGCTCGGGTCGGTGGCTACACCTTC | CASSREARVGGYTF